This T cell receptor beta chain was identified in a study of blood T cell repertoires in COVID-19. About the research overall: The United States, Italy and Spain were the sources of the acute and convalescent COVID-19 samples. Nucleic acid was either cDNA or gDNA, and it came from T cells, B-cell-depleted T cells, or PBMCs.

Authors' analysis steps: Quantification of nucleated cells was approximated via reference gene primer amplification. Only in-frame clones appear in the TCRdb table, and some are missing; sequencing was by immunoSEQ multiplex PCR. V and J calls and clone size are as listed in that table; D and trimming were resolved from the DNA. Among under 250,000 clones listed, 70% to 90% were seen once. With V trimmed by 5 bases and J by 0 bases, 2 bases remained unmatched. The CDR3 totals 15 residues. Germline V lookup: CDR1 MRHNA, CDR2 SNTAGT. This chain uses TRBV6-4 with TRBJ2-3, with TRBD1 matching 10 bases. Sequenced material: peripheral blood. The receptor was isolated from a middle-aged woman with acute or convalescent COVID-19. DNA of the CDR3: TGTGCCAGCAGTCGGACAGGGGGAAGCACAGATACGCAGTATTTT. It specifies CASSRTGGSTDTQYF.